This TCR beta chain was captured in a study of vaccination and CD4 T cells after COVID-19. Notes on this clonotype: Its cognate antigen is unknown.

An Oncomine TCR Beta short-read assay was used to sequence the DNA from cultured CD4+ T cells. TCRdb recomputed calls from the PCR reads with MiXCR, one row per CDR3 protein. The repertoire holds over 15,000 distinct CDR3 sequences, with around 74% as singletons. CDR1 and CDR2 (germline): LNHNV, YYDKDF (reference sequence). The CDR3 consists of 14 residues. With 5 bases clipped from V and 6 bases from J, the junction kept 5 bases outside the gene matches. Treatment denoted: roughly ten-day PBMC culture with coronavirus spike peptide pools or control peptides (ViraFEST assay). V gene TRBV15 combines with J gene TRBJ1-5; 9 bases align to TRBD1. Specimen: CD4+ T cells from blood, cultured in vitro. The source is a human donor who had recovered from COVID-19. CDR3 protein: CATSRTGVGQPQHF. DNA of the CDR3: TGTGCCACCAGCCGGACAGGGGTTGGTCAGCCCCAGCATTTT.